The present entry profiles one T cell receptor beta chain with its context. Antigen unknown. This specimen comes from a study of cytomegalovirus exposure and HLA in healthy donors. The length of the CDR3 is 14 residues. The germline CDR1 and CDR2 sequences are SGHDT and YYEEEE. Trimming cost V 9 bases and J 5 bases; bases outside gene matches: 8. The PCR used 60 Vbeta and 13 Jbeta primers. The protocol was immunoSEQ multiplex PCR, while the TCRdb copy is restricted to in-frame clones and leaves out a portion. The sample records about 160,000 clones, roughly 82% being singletons. Broader study findings: In a later analysis, parvovirus B19, influenza, CMV and Epstein-Barr virus appeared linked to several top co-occurrence clusters.

The specimen sequenced was PBMCs. This receptor was obtained from a man aged 45 to 65 in good health and CMV-seropositive. The gene calls are TRBV5-6 and TRBJ1-6; 7 bases line up with TRBD1. Written as DNA, the CDR3 is TGTGCCACAACAAGGGGGCAACATAATTCACCCCTCCACTTT. Amino acid sequence: CATTRGQHNSPLHF. Full variable domain (missing parts from reference TRBV5-6 and TRBJ1-6): DAGVTQSPTHLIKTRGQQVTLRCSPKSGHDTVSWYQQALGQGPQFIFQYYEEEERQRGNFPDRFSGHQFPNYSSELNVNALLLGDSALYLCATTRGQHNSPLHFGNGTRLTVT.